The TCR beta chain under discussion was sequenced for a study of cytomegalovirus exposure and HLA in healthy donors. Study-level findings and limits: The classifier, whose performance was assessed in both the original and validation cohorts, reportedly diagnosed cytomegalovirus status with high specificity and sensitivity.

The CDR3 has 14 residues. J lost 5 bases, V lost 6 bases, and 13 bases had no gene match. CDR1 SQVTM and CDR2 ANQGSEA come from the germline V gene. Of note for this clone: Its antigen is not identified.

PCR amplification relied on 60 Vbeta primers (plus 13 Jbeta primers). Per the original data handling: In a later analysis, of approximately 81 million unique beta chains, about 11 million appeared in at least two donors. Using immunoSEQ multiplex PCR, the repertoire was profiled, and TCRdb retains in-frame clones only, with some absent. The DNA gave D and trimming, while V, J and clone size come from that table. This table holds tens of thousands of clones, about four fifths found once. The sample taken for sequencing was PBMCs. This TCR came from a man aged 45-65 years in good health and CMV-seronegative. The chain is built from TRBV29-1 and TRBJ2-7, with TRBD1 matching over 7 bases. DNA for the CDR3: TGCAGCGTCGCAGAGACAGGGATTCGTGACGAGCAGTACTTC. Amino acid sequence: CSVAETGIRDEQYF.